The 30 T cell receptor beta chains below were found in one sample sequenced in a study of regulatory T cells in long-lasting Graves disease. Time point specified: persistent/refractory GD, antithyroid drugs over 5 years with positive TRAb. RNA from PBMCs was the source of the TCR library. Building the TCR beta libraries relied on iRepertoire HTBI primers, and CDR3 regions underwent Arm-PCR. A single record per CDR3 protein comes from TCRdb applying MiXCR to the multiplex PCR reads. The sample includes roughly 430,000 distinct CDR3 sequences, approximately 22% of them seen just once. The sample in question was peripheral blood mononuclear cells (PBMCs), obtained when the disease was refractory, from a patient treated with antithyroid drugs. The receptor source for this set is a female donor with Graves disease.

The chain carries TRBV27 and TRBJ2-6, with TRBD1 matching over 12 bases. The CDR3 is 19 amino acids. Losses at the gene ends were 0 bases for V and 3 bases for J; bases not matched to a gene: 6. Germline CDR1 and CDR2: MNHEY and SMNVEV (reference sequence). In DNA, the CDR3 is TGTGCCAGCAGTTTATCGAGGGACAGGGGGCGCGGTGGGGCCAACGTCCTGACTTTC. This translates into CASSLSRDRGRGGANVLTF.

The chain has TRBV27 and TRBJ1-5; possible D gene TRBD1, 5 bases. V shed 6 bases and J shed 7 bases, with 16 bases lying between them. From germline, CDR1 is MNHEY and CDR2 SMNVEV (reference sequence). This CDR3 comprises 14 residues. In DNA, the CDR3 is TGTGCCAGCAGGCCTGTGGGGGGTGGGCAGCCCCAGCATTTT. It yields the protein CASRPVGGGQPQHF.

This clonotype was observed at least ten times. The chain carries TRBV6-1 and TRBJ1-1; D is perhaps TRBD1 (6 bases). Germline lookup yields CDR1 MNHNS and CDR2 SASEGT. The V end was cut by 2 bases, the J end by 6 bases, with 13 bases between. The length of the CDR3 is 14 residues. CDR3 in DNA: TGTGCCAGCAGTGAATTTGGGGGCTTGGCTGAAGCTTTCTTT. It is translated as CASSEFGGLAEAFF.

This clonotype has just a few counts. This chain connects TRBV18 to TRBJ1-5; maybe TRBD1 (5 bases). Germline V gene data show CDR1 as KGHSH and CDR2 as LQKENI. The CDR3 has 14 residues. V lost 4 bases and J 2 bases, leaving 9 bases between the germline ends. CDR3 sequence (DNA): TGTGCCAGCTCACGAGCGGGGGGCAATCAGCCCCAGCATTTT. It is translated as CASSRAGGNQPQHF.

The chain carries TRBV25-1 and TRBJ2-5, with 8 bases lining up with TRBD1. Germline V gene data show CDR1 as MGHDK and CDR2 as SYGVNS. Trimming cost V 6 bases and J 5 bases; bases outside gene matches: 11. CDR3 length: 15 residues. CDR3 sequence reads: CASSPRDRRRETQYF. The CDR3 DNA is TGTGCCAGCAGCCCCCGGGACAGGAGACGGGAGACCCAGTACTTC. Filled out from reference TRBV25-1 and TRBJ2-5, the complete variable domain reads EADIYQTPRYLVIGTGKKITLECSQTMGHDKMYWYQQDPGMELHLIHYSYGVNSTEKGDLSSESTVSRIRTEHFPLTLESARPSHTSQYLCASSPRDRRRETQYFGPGTRLLVL.

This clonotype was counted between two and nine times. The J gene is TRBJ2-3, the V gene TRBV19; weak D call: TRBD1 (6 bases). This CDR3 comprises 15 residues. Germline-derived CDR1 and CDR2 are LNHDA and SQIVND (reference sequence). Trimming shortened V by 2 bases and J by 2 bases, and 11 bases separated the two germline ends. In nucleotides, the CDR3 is TGTGCCAGTAGTATATTCGGACAGCCCACAGATACGCAGTATTTT. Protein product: CASSIFGQPTDTQYF.

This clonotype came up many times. CDR3 loop: CASSPWEVSYEQYF. The CDR3 DNA reads as TGTGCCAGCAGCCCCTGGGAGGTGTCCTACGAGCAGTACTTC. The chain combines TRBV7-2 with TRBJ2-7; weak D call: TRBD2 (6 bases). This CDR3 spans 14 amino acids. V dropped 5 bases and J dropped 1 base, with 12 bases sitting between them. CDR1 is SGHTA, CDR2 FQGNSA, per germline.

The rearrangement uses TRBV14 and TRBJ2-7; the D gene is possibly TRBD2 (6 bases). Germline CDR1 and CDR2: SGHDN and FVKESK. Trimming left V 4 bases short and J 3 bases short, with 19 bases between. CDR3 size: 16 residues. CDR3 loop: CASSPTGGTVDYEQYF. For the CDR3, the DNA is TGTGCCAGCAGCCCGACCGGAGGGACCGTCGACTACGAGCAGTACTTC.

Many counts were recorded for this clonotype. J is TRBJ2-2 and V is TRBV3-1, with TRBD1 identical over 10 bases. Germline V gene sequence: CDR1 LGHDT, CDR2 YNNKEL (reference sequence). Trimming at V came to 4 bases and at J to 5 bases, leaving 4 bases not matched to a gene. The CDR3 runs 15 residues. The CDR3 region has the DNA TGTGCCAGCAGCCTCTCGGACAGGGGGACCGGGGAGCTGTTTTTT. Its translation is CASSLSDRGTGELFF.

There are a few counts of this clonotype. CDR3 nucleotide sequence: TGTGCCAGCAGCTCAACGGGACAGGTCTCCTACGAGCAGTACTTC. It yields the protein CASSSTGQVSYEQYF. The chain carries TRBV7-9 and TRBJ2-7; 8 nucleotides align to TRBD1. The germline gives CDR1 SEHNR, CDR2 FQNEAQ (reference sequence). V dropped 4 bases and J dropped 0; count of bases not matched to a gene: 5. This CDR3 is 15 amino acids long.

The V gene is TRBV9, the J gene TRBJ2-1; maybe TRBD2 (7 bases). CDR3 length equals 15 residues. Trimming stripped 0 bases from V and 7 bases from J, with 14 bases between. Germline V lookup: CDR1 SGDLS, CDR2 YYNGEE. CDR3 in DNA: TGTGCCAGCAGCGTAGCTGGGAGGGGGGGGAATGAGCAGTTCTTC. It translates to CASSVAGRGGNEQFF.

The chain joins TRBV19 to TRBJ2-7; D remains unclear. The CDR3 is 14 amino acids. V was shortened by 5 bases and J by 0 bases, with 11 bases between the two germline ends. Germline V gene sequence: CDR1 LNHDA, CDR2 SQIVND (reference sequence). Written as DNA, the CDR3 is TGTGCCAGTAGTGCCTCCCAGGCCTCCTACGAGCAGTACTTC. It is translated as CASSASQASYEQYF.

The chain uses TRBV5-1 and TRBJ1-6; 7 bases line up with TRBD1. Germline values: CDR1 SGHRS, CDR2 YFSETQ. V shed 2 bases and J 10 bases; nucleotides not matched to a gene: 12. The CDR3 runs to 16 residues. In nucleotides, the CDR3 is TGCGCCAGCAGCTTTGGGACAGACTTGAAGGAGTCACCCCTCCACTTT. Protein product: CASSFGTDLKESPLHF.

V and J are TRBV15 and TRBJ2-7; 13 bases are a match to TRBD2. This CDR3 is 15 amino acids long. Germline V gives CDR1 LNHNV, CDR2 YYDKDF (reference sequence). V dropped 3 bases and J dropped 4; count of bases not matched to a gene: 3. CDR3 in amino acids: CATSSTSGRAYEQYF. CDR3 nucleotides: TGTGCCACCAGCAGTACTAGCGGGAGGGCGTACGAGCAGTACTTC.

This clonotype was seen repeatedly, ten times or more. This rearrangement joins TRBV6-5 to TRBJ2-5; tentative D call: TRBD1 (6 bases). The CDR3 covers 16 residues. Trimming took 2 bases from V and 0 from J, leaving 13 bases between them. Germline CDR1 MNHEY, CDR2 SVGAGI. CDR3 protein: CASSYNRESYQETQYF. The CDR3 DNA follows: TGTGCCAGCAGTTACAACAGGGAGTCCTACCAAGAGACCCAGTACTTC.

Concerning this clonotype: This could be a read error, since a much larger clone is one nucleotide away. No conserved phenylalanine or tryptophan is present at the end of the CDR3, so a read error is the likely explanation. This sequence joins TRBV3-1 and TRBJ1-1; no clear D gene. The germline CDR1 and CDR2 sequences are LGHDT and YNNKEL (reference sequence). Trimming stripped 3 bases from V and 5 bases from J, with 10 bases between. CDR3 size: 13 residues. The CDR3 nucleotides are TGTGCCAGCAGCCACGGTCCCCGGACTGAAGCTTTCCTT. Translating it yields CASSHGPRTEAFL.

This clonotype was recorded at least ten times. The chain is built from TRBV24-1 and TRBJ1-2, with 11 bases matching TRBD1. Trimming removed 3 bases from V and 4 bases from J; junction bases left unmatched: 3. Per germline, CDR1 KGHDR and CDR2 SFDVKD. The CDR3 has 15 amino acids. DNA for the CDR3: TGTGCCACCAGTGATCGGACAGGGGGCCGCTATGGCTACACCTTC. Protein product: CATSDRTGGRYGYTF.

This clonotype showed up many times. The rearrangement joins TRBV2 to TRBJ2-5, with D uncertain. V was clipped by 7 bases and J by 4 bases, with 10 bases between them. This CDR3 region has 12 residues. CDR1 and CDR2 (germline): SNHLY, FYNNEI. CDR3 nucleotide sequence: TGTGCCAGCACAAATAGAGGAGAGACCCAGTACTTC. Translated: CASTNRGETQYF.

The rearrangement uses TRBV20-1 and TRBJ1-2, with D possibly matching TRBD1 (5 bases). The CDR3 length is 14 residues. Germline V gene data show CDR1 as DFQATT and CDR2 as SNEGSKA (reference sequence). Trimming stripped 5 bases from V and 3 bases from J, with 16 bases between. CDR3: CSASLHGTDYGYTF. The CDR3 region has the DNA TGCAGTGCTTCTCTCCACGGGACGGACTATGGCTACACCTTC.

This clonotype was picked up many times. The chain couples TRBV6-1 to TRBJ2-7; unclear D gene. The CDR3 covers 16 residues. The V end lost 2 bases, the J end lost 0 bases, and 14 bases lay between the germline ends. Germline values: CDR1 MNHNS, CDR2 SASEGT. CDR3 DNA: TGTGCCAGCAGTGAACTGGACGTCAGACTCTCCTACGAGCAGTACTTC. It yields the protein CASSELDVRLSYEQYF.

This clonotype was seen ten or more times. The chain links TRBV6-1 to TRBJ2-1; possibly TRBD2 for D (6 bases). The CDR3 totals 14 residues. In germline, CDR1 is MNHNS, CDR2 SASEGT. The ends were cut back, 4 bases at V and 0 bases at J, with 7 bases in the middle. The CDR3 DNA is TGTGCCAGCAGTGGACTAGACTCCTACAATGAGCAGTTCTTC. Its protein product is CASSGLDSYNEQFF.

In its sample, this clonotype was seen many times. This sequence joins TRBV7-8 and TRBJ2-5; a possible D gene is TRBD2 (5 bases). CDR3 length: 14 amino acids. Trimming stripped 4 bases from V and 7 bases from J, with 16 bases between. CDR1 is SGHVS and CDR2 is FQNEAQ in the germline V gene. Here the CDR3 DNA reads TGTGCCAGCAGCTCACGGGCCTCCGCGGGGACCCAGTACTTC. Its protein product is CASSSRASAGTQYF. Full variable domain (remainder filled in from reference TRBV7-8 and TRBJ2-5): GAGVSQSPRYKVAKRGQDVALRCDPISGHVSLFWYQQALGQGPEFLTYFQNEAQLDKSGLPSDRFFAERPEGSVSTLKIQRTQQEDSAVYLCASSSRASAGTQYFGPGTRLLVL.

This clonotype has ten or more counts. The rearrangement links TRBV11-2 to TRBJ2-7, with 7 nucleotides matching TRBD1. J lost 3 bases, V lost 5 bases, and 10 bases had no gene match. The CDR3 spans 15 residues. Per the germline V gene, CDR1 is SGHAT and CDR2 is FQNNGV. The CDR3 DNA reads TGTGCCAGCAGCCTCCCAAGGGGACAGCACTACGAGCAGTACTTC. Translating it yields CASSLPRGQHYEQYF. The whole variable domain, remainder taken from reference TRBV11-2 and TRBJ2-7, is EAGVAQSPRYKIIEKRQSVAFWCNPISGHATLYWYQQILGQGPKLLIQFQNNGVVDDSQLPKDRFSAERLKGVDSTLKIQPAKLEDSAVYLCASSLPRGQHYEQYFGPGTRLTVT.

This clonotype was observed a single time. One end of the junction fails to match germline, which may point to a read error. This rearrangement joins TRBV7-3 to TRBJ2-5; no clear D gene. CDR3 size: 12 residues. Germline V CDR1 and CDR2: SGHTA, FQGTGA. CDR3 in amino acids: CAGSSGEETQYF. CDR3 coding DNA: TGTGCCGGCAGCTCGGGTGAGGAGACCCAGTACTTC.

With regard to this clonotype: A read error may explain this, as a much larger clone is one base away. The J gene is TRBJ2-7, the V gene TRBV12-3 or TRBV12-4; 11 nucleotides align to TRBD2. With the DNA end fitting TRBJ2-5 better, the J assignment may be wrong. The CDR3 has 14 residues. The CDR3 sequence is CAGSPTSGIETQYF. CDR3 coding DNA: TGTGCCGGCAGCCCGACTAGCGGGATTGAGACCCAGTACTTC.

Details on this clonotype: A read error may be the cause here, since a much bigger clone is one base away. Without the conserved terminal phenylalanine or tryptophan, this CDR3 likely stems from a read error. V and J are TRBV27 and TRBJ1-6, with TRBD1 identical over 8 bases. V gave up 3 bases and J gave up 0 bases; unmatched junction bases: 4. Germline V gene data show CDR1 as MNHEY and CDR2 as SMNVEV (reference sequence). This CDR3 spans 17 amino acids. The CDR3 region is CASSFGQGSSYNSPLHS. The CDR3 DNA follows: TGTGCCAGCAGTTTTGGACAGGGCAGCTCCTATAATTCACCCCTCCACTCT.

DNA of the CDR3: TGTGCCAGCAACCAGCGAATCCACACTGAAGCTTTCTTT. This codes for CASNQRIHTEAFF. The V and J genes are TRBV11-3 and TRBJ1-1; D is unresolved. The V and J ends lost 7 bases and 3 bases respectively, with 12 bases between them. The CDR3 is 13 amino acids. Germline lookup yields CDR1 SGHNT and CDR2 YENEEA.

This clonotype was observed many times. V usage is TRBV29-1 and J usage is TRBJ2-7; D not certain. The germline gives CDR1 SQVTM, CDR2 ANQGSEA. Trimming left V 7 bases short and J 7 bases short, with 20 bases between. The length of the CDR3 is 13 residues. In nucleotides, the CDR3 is TGCAGCGCCGTTAGCCCCCGTAGTTGGGAGCAGTACTTC. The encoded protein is CSAVSPRSWEQYF.

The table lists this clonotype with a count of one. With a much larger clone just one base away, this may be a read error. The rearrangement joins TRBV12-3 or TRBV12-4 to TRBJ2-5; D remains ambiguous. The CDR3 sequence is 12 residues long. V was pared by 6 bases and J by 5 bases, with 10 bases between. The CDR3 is CASRLRPETQYF. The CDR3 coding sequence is TGTGCCAGCAGACTTCGTCCGGAGACCCAGTACTTC.

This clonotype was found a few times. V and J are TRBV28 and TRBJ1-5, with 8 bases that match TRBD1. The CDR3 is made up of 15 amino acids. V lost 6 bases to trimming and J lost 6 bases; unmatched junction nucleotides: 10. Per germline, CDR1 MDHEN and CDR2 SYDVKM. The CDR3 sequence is CASSWTGPRGQPQHF. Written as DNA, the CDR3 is TGTGCCAGCAGCTGGACAGGGCCTAGGGGTCAGCCCCAGCATTTT.